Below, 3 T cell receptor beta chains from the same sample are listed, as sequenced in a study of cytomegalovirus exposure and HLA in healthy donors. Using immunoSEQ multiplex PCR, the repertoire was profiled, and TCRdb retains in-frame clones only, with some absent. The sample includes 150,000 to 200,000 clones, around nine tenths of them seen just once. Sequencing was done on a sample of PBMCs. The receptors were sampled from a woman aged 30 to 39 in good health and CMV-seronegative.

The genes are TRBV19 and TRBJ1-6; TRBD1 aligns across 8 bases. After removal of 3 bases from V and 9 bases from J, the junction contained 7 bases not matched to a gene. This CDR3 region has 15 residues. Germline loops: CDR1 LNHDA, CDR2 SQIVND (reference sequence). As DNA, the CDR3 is TGTGCCAGTAGTATGAGGGACAGGTTGATTTCACCCCTCCACTTT. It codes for CASSMRDRLISPLHF.

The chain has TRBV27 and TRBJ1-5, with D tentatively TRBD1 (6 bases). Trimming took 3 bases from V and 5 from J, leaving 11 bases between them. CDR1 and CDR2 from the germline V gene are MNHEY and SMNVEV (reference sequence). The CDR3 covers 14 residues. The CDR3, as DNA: TGTGCCAGCAGTTTTAGGGCAGGGGATCAGCCCCAGCATTTT. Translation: CASSFRAGDQPQHF.

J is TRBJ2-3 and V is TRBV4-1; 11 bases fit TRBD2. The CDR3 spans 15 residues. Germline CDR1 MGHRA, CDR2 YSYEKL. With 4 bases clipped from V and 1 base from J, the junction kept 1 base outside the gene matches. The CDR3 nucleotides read TGCGCCAGCAGCCCGACTAGCGGGGGCACAGATACGCAGTATTTT. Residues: CASSPTSGGTDTQYF.